This T cell receptor beta chain is from a study of molecular identifiers for immune sequencing clone quantification. TCRdb used MiXCR to reprocess the PCR reads, holding one entry per CDR3 protein. The repertoire holds nearly 650,000 distinct CDR3 sequences, with roughly 23% as singletons. The length of the CDR3 is 18 residues. Germline CDR1 and CDR2: LGHNA and YSLEER. V lost 0 bases and J lost 0; bases outside the gene matches: 7. A note on this clonotype: This may arise from a read error, as a much more abundant clone is one base away.

This receptor was taken from a human donor in good health. Some libraries in this study had Jurkat cell RNA spiked in. Sequences were obtained from naive CD8+ T cells from blood, with Jurkat cell RNA spiked in. Subset defined: FACS-sorted CD8+CD4-CCR7+CD45RA+ naive T cells. The V call is TRBV4-3, the J call TRBJ2-3, with TRBD2 matching 9 bases. The CDR3 sequence: CASSQETSGYSSTDTQYF. CDR3 DNA sequence: TGCGCCAGCAGCCAAGAGACTAGCGGATACTCTAGCACAGATACGCAGTATTTT.